What follows are 29 T cell receptor beta chains derived from one specimen sequenced in a study of blood T cells in healthy people across ages. Combining a sample-barcoded 5' primer with a J-beta primer mix, a second PCR ran for 7 to 11 cycles. MiXCR, run by TCRdb on the 5' RACE reads, gives a single entry per CDR3 protein. The sample records around 1.5 million distinct CDR3 sequences, 34% being singletons. Sequencing input: blood. The receptors originated from a woman between 25 and 40 years old in good health.

The rearrangement uses TRBV10-2 and TRBJ2-3; the match to TRBD2 covers 11 bases. The CDR3 is 14 amino acids. The germline gives CDR1 WSHSY, CDR2 SAAADI. V lost 7 bases, J lost 5 bases, and 5 bases stayed unmatched. The CDR3 nucleotides read TGCGCCAGCATTAGCGGGGGGGCCGTAGATACGCAGTATTTT. This translates into CASISGGAVDTQYF.

The rearrangement links TRBV28 to TRBJ2-4; D is possibly TRBD2 (6 bases). Looked up from germline, CDR1 is MDHEN and CDR2 is SYDVKM. Trimming left V 3 bases short and J 8 bases short, with 11 bases between. The CDR3 has 13 residues. CDR3 DNA: TGTGCCAGCAGTTTGGCGGGACTCGACATTCAGTACTTC. Its protein product is CASSLAGLDIQYF.

In this sample, this clonotype turned up a few times. CDR3 protein: CASSQVAGGSYGYTF. The CDR3 DNA follows: TGTGCCAGCAGCCAAGTCGCAGGGGGCAGCTATGGCTACACCTTC. The chain uses TRBV4-2 and TRBJ1-2, with 8 bases fitting TRBD1. This CDR3 has 15 residues. CDR1 and CDR2 from the germline V gene are LGHNA and YNFKEQ. Germline trimming cut 1 base from V and 4 bases from J; bases unmatched to any gene: 5.

This clonotype has a handful of counts. The rearrangement links TRBV21-1 to TRBJ2-3; the table's D call TRBD1 went unverified against the DNA. TRBV21-1 is shown as a pseudogene. This CDR3 has 16 amino acids. The CDR3 here is CASSKVGRGRPDTQYF. CDR3 coding DNA: TGTGCCAGCAGCAAAGTCGGACGGGGGCGACCAGATACGCAGTATTTT.

This chain uses TRBV2 with TRBJ2-7, with D perhaps TRBD2 (6 bases). Trimming removed 2 bases from V and 5 bases from J, with 7 bases in between. Germline-derived CDR1 and CDR2 are SNHLY and FYNNEI. The CDR3 length is 12 residues. Written as DNA, the CDR3 is TGTGCCAGCAGTGAACTAGCGAACGAGCAGTACTTC. Amino acids: CASSELANEQYF.

This clonotype occurred many times. The gene calls are TRBV10-3 and TRBJ2-1; D perhaps matches TRBD1 (5 bases). The length of the CDR3 is 17 residues. The germline gives CDR1 ENHRY, CDR2 SYGVKD. Deletions cut 3 bases from V and 2 bases from J, with 17 bases between. The CDR3 nucleotides are TGTGCCATCAGTGAAAGGGGCCCCGGAGAAACCTACAATGAGCAGTTCTTC. It translates to CAISERGPGETYNEQFF.

The chain couples TRBV24-1 to TRBJ2-7; maybe TRBD1 (7 bases). Near its end, the DNA agrees better with TRBJ2-5, so the J call may be wrong. Germline CDR1 is KGHDR and CDR2 is SFDVKD. The CDR3 contains 12 residues. CDR3 coding DNA: TGTGCCACCGGAGGGGGCTTGGAGACCCAGTACTTC. It is translated as CATGGGLETQYF.

The gene calls are TRBV27 and TRBJ2-1; D ambiguous. CDR3 length equals 13 residues. Trimming removed 3 bases from V and 10 bases from J, with 13 bases in between. Germline values: CDR1 MNHEY, CDR2 SMNVEV (reference sequence). CDR3 coding DNA: TGTGCCAGCAGTTTGGGGTATTCTGACGAGCAGTTCTTC. This translates into CASSLGYSDEQFF.

The chain joins TRBV6-1 to TRBJ2-5, with D possibly being TRBD1 (6 bases). The CDR3 covers 17 residues. Germline V gene data show CDR1 as MNHNS and CDR2 as SASEGT. V was clipped by 0 bases and J by 0 bases, with 14 bases between them. The CDR3 reads CASSEANYRDYQETQYF. For the CDR3, the DNA is TGTGCCAGCAGTGAAGCCAACTACAGGGATTACCAAGAGACCCAGTACTTC.

Of note for this clonotype: This sequence may be a read error, since a much larger clone differs from it by one base. Here the CDR3 omits its conserved ending phenylalanine or tryptophan, so a read error is the likely source. The rearrangement uses TRBV10-3 and TRBJ2-3, with TRBD1 identical over 9 bases. The CDR3 loop spans 17 amino acids. The germline V gene has CDR1 ENHRY and CDR2 SYGVKD. The junction had 10 bases not matched to a gene; V was cut back by 4 bases and J by 2 bases. The CDR3 loop is CAISVIQGASNTDTQYC. The CDR3 DNA reads as TGTGCCATCAGTGTAATACAGGGGGCTTCCAACACAGATACGCAGTATTGT.

The CDR3 is CASSLVAIHNEQFF. CDR3 DNA: TGTGCCAGCAGCTTAGTAGCGATCCACAATGAGCAGTTCTTC. The chain couples TRBV7-2 to TRBJ2-1, with a possible D match to TRBD2 (5 bases). Deletions cut 1 base from V and 5 bases from J, with 9 bases between. CDR1 SGHTA and CDR2 FQGNSA come from the germline V gene. CDR3 length equals 14 residues.

DNA of the CDR3: TGTGCCAGCGCGAGCAGGGCTGGGGCCAACGTCCTGACTTTC. Its protein is CASASRAGANVLTF. The rearrangement joins TRBV27 to TRBJ2-6, with a possible D match to TRBD1 (5 bases). With 8 bases removed from V and 2 bases from J, the gap between germline ends came to 10 bases. Germline loops: CDR1 MNHEY, CDR2 SMNVEV (reference sequence). The CDR3 covers 14 residues.

The chain uses TRBV27 and TRBJ2-5; 8 bases are shared with TRBD2. V was clipped by 1 base and J by 7 bases; unmatched bases: 14. The germline CDR1 and CDR2 sequences are MNHEY and SMNVEV (reference sequence). The CDR3 has 17 residues. The CDR3 spells CASSLLWAGGKRGTQYF. The DNA of the CDR3 is TGTGCCAGCAGTTTATTGTGGGCGGGAGGAAAAAGGGGGACCCAGTACTTC.

The chain uses TRBV27 and TRBJ2-1; D is possibly TRBD1 (5 bases). Trimming removed 5 bases at V and 0 bases at J, with 11 bases between. Germline V gene lookup returns CDR1 MNHEY and CDR2 SMNVEV (reference sequence). The CDR3 consists of 15 residues. The CDR3 DNA reads TGTGCCAGCAGTAAAGACAGAAGCTCCTACAATGAGCAGTTCTTC. Protein product: CASSKDRSSYNEQFF.

This chain uses TRBV20-1 with TRBJ1-1; a possible D gene is TRBD1 (5 bases). V lost 3 bases and J 4 bases, leaving 15 bases between the germline ends. Germline V gene data show CDR1 as DFQATT and CDR2 as SNEGSKA (reference sequence). This CDR3 spans 14 amino acids. CDR3 DNA: TGCAGTGCTAGGGGTTTCGGGGCAATCACTGAAGCTTTCTTT. This codes for CSARGFGAITEAFF.

This clonotype was seen only a few times. This chain uses TRBV14 with TRBJ2-3; no reliable D call. CDR1 is SGHDN, CDR2 FVKESK, per germline. CDR3 length: 14 residues. Trimming pared 6 bases from V and 5 bases from J, leaving 15 bases between. The CDR3 loop reads CASSPDPWGDTQYF. The DNA of the CDR3 is TGTGCCAGCAGTCCCGACCCTTGGGGAGATACGCAGTATTTT.

This clonotype was detected only a few times. V and J are TRBV20-1 and TRBJ1-1; TRBD1 is a possible D gene (5 bases). From germline, CDR1 is DFQATT and CDR2 SNEGSKA (reference sequence). The CDR3 length is 12 residues. V lost 5 bases to trimming and J lost 3 bases, with 10 bases between them. This chain's CDR3 is CSAGGYYTEAFF. CDR3 nucleotides: TGCAGTGCTGGGGGATACTACACTGAAGCTTTCTTT.

The chain has TRBV29-1 and TRBJ1-5; 8 positions match TRBD1. Germline loops: CDR1 SQVTM, CDR2 ANQGSEA. The CDR3 totals 14 residues. V lost 0 bases to trimming and J lost 7 bases; unmatched junction nucleotides: 5. This CDR3 reads CSVEEGQGGQPQHF. DNA of the CDR3: TGCAGCGTTGAAGAAGGACAGGGTGGACAGCCCCAGCATTTT. Full variable domain (rest looked up from reference TRBV29-1 and TRBJ1-5): SAVISQKPSRDICQRGTSLTIQCQVDSQVTMMFWYRQQPGQSLTLIATANQGSEATYESGFVIDKFPISRPNLTFSTLTVSNMSPEDSSIYLCSVEEGQGGQPQHFGDGTRLSIL.

Details on this clonotype: At one of its ends the junction is not consistent with the germline gene, which may arise from a read error. The chain couples TRBV6-1 to TRBJ1-6, with no clear D. Germline CDR1 and CDR2: MNHNS and SASEGT. This CDR3 spans 15 amino acids. The CDR3 region is CASGEAPGFASPLHF. CDR3 nucleotides: TGTGCCAGCGGTGAAGCACCGGGGTTTGCTTCACCCCTCCACTTT.

Only a few counts were recorded for this clonotype. This rearrangement joins TRBV12-3 or TRBV12-4 to TRBJ2-7; no reliable D call. V dropped 3 bases and J dropped 2 bases, with 17 bases sitting between them. The CDR3 contains 16 residues. As DNA, the CDR3 is TGTGCCAGCAGTTTGGGTGGCGGCTACCTCACCTACGAGCAGTACTTC. Translation: CASSLGGGYLTYEQYF.

V usage is TRBV30 and J usage is TRBJ1-6, with no clear D. CDR3 length: 13 amino acids. Germline V gene sequence: CDR1 GTSNPN, CDR2 SVGIG (reference sequence). Trimming pared 6 bases from V and 7 bases from J, leaving 13 bases between. The CDR3 protein is CACAGDVNSPLHF. CDR3 DNA: TGTGCCTGTGCCGGGGATGTGAATTCACCCCTCCACTTT.

Many counts were recorded for this clonotype. This chain joins TRBV27 and TRBJ2-3; D ambiguous. The CDR3 length is 11 residues. The germline V gene has CDR1 MNHEY and CDR2 SMNVEV (reference sequence). V gave up 4 bases and J gave up 4 bases, with 3 bases separating them. CDR3 amino acids: CASSWADTQYF. CDR3 nucleotides: TGTGCCAGCAGTTGGGCAGATACGCAGTATTTT.

V and J are TRBV7-9 and TRBJ1-5; D gene ambiguous. This CDR3 is built from 12 residues. The germline V gene has CDR1 SEHNR and CDR2 FQNEAQ (reference sequence). Trimming took off 6 bases at V and 3 bases at J, with 6 bases between the two ends. CDR3 sequence: CASSANNQPQHF. CDR3 DNA sequence: TGTGCCAGCAGTGCAAACAATCAGCCCCAGCATTTT.

A word on this clonotype: An end of the junction differs from the germline gene, which may be a read error. The chain recombines TRBV6-1 with TRBJ2-1, with D unresolved. This CDR3 contains 15 residues. Looked up from germline, CDR1 is MNHNS and CDR2 is SASEGT. As DNA, the CDR3 is TGTGCCAGCAGTGGCCCGGACGGACGCTACGATGAGCAGTTCTTC. This codes for CASSGPDGRYDEQFF.

This clonotype was counted a few times. The chain uses TRBV20-1 and TRBJ2-4; TRBD2 agrees at 14 bases. The CDR3 loop spans 20 amino acids. Germline assignment: CDR1 DFQATT and CDR2 SNEGSKA (reference sequence). With 2 bases clipped from V and 6 bases from J, the junction kept 18 bases outside the gene matches. The CDR3 reads CSARPRRLAGGTPRGNIQYF. The DNA for the CDR3 is TGCAGTGCTAGACCCCGTAGACTAGCGGGAGGGACGCCCCGAGGAAACATTCAGTACTTC.

This clonotype occurred a few times. The V gene is TRBV6-2 or TRBV6-3, the J gene TRBJ2-5; D is unclear. V lost 8 bases and J lost 7, with 11 bases in between. Germline V gene lookup returns CDR1 MNHEY and CDR2 SVGEGT. The CDR3 loop spans 11 amino acids. CDR3 region: CASATLGTQYF. The CDR3 region has the DNA TGTGCCAGCGCAACTCTCGGGACCCAGTACTTC.

This clonotype was seen only once. V and J are TRBV28 and TRBJ1-1, with D possibly being TRBD1 (5 bases). The CDR3 length is 15 residues. Trimming left V 6 bases short and J 4 bases short, with 18 bases between. Germline loops: CDR1 MDHEN, CDR2 SYDVKM. Written as DNA, the CDR3 is TGTGCCAGCAGCCCAGCCGGCAGGGCGAGCACTGAAGCTTTCTTT. The encoded protein is CASSPAGRASTEAFF.

A few counts support this clonotype. This rearrangement joins TRBV10-3 to TRBJ2-7, with 7 bases that match TRBD1. The ends lost 4 bases at V and 0 bases at J; junction bases unmatched: 3. Germline loops: CDR1 ENHRY, CDR2 SYGVKD. The CDR3 consists of 14 residues. CDR3 DNA: TGTGCCATCAGTGCCGGGACAGTCTCCTACGAGCAGTACTTC. It yields the protein CAISAGTVSYEQYF.

This clonotype was counted many times. V gene TRBV20-1 combines with J gene TRBJ2-5; 7 bases agree with TRBD2. V lost 0 bases, J lost 7 bases, and 14 bases stayed unmatched. The CDR3 is 16 amino acids. From germline, CDR1 is DFQATT and CDR2 SNEGSKA (reference sequence). DNA for the CDR3: TGCAGTGCTAGAGAACGACTAGCCGGGGTTACGGGGACCCAGTACTTC. It codes for CSARERLAGVTGTQYF.